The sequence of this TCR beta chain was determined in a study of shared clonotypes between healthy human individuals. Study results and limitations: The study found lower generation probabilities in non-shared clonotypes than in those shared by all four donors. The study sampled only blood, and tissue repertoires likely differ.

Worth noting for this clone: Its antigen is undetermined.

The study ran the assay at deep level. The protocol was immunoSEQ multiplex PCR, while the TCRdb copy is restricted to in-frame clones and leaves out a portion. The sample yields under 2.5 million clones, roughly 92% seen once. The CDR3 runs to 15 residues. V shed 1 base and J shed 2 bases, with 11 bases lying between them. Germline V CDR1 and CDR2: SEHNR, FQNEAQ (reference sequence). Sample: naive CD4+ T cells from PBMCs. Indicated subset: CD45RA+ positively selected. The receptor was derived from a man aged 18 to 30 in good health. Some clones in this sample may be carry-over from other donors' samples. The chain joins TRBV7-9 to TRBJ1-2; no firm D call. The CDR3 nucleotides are TGTGCCAGCAGCTTAGTGGCAGCACCGAACTATGGCTACACCTTC. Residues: CASSLVAAPNYGYTF.